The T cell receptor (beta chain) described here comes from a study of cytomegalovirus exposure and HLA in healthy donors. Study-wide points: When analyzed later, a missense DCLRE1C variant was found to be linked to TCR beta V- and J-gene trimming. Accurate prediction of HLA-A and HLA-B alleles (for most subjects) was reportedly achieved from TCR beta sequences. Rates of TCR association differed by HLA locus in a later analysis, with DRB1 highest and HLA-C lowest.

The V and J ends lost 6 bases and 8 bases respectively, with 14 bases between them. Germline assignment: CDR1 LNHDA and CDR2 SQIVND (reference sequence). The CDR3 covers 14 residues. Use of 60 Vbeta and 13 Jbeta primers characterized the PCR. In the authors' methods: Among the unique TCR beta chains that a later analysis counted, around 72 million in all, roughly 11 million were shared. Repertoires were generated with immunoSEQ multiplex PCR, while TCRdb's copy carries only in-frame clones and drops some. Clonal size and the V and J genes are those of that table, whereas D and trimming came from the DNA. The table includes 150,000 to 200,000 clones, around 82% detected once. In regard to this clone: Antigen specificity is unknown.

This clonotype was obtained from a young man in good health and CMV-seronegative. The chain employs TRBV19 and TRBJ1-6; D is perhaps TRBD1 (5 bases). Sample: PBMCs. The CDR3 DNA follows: TGTGCCAGTAGCCTCCGGGACTACGATTCACCCCTCCACTTT. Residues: CASSLRDYDSPLHF.